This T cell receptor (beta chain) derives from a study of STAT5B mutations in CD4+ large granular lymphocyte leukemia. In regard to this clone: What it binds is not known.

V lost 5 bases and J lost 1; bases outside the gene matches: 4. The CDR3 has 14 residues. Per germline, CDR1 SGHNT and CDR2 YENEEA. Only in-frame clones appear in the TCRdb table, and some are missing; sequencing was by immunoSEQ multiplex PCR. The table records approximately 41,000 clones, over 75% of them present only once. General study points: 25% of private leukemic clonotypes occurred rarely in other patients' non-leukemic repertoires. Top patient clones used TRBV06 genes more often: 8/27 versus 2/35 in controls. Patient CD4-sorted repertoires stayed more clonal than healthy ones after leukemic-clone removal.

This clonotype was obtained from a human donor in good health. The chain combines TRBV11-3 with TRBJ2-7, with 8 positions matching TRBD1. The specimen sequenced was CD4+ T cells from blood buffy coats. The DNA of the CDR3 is TGTGCCAGCAGCGACAGGGGAAGGTCCTACGAGCAGTACTTC. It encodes CASSDRGRSYEQYF. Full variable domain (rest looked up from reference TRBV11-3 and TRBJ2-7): EAGVVQSPRYKIIEKKQPVAFWCNPISGHNTLYWYLQNLGQGPELLIRYENEEAVDDSQLPKDRFSAERLKGVDSTLKIQPAELGDSAVYLCASSDRGRSYEQYFGPGTRLTVT.